What follows describes a single T cell receptor (beta chain). Antigen unknown. Resections took place in Japan or China from the mid-2010s to the late 2010s. Premalignant or tumor cells were enriched by macro-dissection after pathologic assessment. The assay was immunoSEQ multiplex PCR, and TCRdb's table has in-frame clones only and misses some. The sample records several thousand clones, 70% to 90% being singletons. Germline CDR1 reads SNHLY; CDR2 reads FYNNEI. Deletions cut 8 bases from V and 3 bases from J, with 8 bases between. This CDR3 has 12 amino acids. This sample stems from a study of immune evolution from preneoplasia to lung adenocarcinoma. Study-wide results and limits: KRAS-mutant nodules had the highest T cell clonality. Normal lung had highest clonality; later lesions appeared denser, more diverse.

This sequence originates from a person aged 50 to 59 with lung adenocarcinoma. The sequencing sample was made of FFPE invasive lung adenocarcinoma tissue. The chain is built from TRBV2 and TRBJ1-3, with D maybe TRBD1 (6 bases). The CDR3 loop reads CASAGHGNTIYF. The CDR3 nucleotides are TGTGCCAGCGCGGGACATGGAAACACCATATATTTT.